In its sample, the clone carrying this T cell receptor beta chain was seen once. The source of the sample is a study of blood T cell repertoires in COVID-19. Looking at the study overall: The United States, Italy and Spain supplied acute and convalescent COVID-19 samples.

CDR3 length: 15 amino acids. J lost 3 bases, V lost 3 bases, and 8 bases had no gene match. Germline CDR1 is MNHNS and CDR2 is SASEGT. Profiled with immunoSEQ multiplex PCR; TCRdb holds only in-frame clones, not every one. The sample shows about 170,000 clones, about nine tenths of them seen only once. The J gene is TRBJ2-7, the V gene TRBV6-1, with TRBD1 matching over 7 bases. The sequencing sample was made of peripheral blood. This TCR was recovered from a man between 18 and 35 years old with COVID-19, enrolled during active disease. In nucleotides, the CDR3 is TGTGCCAGCAGTGAGGTCCCGGGACAGAGCTACGAGCAGTACTTC. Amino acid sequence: CASSEVPGQSYEQYF.